A selection of T cell receptor beta chains follows, all from one sample in a study of blood T cell repertoires in COVID-19. Here immunoSEQ multiplex PCR was the method, and the copy in TCRdb shows in-frame clones only, minus some. The sample yields tens of thousands of clones, roughly three quarters seen once. Sequenced input: peripheral blood. Source of these receptors: a human donor with active or convalescent COVID-19. The donor label of this sample is uncertain. Each CDR3 is given with its conserved first and last residue. The D gene is left open where the match is weak. Some rows have no size entry. The others give once, few or many, or a class for an expanded clone.

d_gene | j_gene | abundance | v_gene | CDR3nt | CDR3aa
NA | TRBJ1-3 | NA | TRBV30 | TGTGCCTGGAGTGTACGTCAGGGCTCAGGAAACACCATATATTTT | CAWSVRQGSGNTIYF
TRBD2 | TRBJ2-3 | NA | TRBV29-1 | TGCAGCGTTGAAGAGGGAATAGCGGGGGATACGCAGTATTTT | CSVEEGIAGDTQYF
NA | TRBJ1-3 | NA | TRBV29-1 | TGCAGCGTTGATTGGGGAGCTGGAAACACCATATATTTT | CSVDWGAGNTIYF
TRBD1 | TRBJ1-4 | NA | TRBV28 | TGTGCCAGCCAGGGGGCGGACAAGACTAATGAAAAACTGTTTTTT | CASQGADKTNEKLFF
TRBD2 | TRBJ2-5 | NA | TRBV18 | TGTGCCAGCTCGTTTGGACTAGCGGGAGGGAGTACCCTCCAAGAGACCCAGTACTTC | CASSFGLAGGSTLQETQYF
NA | TRBJ2-4 | NA | TRBV6-5 | TGTGCCTCCCGCCTTGGGCCAGCCAAAAACATTCAGTACTTC | CASRLGPAKNIQYF
NA | TRBJ2-7 | NA | TRBV12-3/TRBV12-4 | TGTGCCAGCAGTGGAGGGACCTACGAGCAGTACTTC | CASSGGTYEQYF
TRBD1 | TRBJ1-6 | NA | TRBV9 | TGTGCCAGCAGCGTAGCTATCGGCAGGGGGAATTCACCCCTCCACTTT | CASSVAIGRGNSPLHF
TRBD2 | TRBJ2-3 | NA | TRBV5-1 | TGCGCCAGCAGCTTCGGCGGGAGGTACACAGATACGCAGTATTTT | CASSFGGRYTDTQYF
NA | TRBJ1-6 | few | TRBV7-9 | TGTGCCAGCAGCCCCCCCCCAGTGGGGGGGGAAAATAATTCACCCCTCCACTTT | CASSPPPVGGENNSPLHF
NA | TRBJ2-5 | NA | TRBV27 | TGTGCCAGCAGTTTACTTAGCAGCCAAGAGACCCAGTACTTC | CASSLLSSQETQYF
NA | TRBJ2-7 | NA | TRBV3-1/TRBV3-2 | TGTGCCAGCAGCCCGAGAAAGTACGAGCAGTACTTC | CASSPRKYEQYF
TRBD2 | TRBJ2-7 | NA | TRBV6-5 | TGTGCCAGCAGTTACTCCGGGGGGGCCTACTACGAGCAGTACTTC | CASSYSGGAYYEQYF
TRBD2 | TRBJ2-7 | NA | TRBV11-3 | TGTGCCAGCAGCCCGCGGGAGGGGCGGGCCGAGCAGTACTTC | CASSPREGRAEQYF
TRBD1 | TRBJ1-3 | NA | TRBV10-1 | TGCGCCAGCACCGACCGACAGGGTAAGAACACCATATATTTT | CASTDRQGKNTIYF
NA | TRBJ1-2 | few | TRBV5-1 | TGCGCCTCAAAGCTTGGAAGCACGGGAAGTAACTATGGCTACACCTTC | CASKLGSTGSNYGYTF
NA | TRBJ1-5 | NA | TRBV3-1/TRBV3-2 | TGTGCCAGCAGCCAAAGGGGCTCGAAGCCCCAGCATTTT | CASSQRGSKPQHF
NA | TRBJ2-1 | few | TRBV9 | TGTGCCGGTTCACCGAGTCCCCGCTCCTACAATGAGCAGTTCTTC | CAGSPSPRSYNEQFF
NA | TRBJ2-5 | NA | TRBV25-1 | TGTGCCAGCAGTGATGTGAGGAATATGGAGACCCAGTACTTC | CASSDVRNMETQYF
NA | TRBJ1-3 | NA | TRBV19 | TGTGCCAGTACCCTAGGACAGCAGCTCTCTGGAAACACCATATATTTT | CASTLGQQLSGNTIYF
NA | TRBJ2-1 | NA | TRBV7-2 | TGTGCCAGCAGTCGGACAGTAAACAATGAGCAGTTCTTC | CASSRTVNNEQFF